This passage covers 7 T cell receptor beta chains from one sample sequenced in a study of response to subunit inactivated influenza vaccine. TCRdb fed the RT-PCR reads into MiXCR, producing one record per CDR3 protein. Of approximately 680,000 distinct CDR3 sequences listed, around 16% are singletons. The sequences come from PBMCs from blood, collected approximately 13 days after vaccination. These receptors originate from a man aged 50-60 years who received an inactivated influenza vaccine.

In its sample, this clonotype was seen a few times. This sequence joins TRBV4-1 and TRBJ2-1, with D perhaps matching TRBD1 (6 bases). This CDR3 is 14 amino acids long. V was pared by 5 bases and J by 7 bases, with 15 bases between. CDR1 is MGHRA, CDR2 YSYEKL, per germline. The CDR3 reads CASSKTQGTNEQFF. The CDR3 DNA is TGCGCCAGCAGCAAAACCCAGGGGACGAATGAGCAGTTCTTC.

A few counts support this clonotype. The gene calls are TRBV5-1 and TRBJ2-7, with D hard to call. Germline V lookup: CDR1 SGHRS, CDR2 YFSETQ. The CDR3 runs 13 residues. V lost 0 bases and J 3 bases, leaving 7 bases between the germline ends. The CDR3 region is CASSLDGLYEQYF. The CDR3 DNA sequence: TGCGCCAGCAGCTTGGATGGGCTCTACGAGCAGTACTTC.

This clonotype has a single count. CDR3 in DNA: TGTGCCAGCAGCTTAGAACAGAATGAAAAACTGTTTTTT. Its protein product is CASSLEQNEKLFF. The chain combines TRBV7-8 with TRBJ1-4; D gene unclear. V was pared by 1 base and J by 5 bases, with 5 bases between. The length of the CDR3 is 13 residues. Germline V gene lookup returns CDR1 SGHVS and CDR2 FQNEAQ.

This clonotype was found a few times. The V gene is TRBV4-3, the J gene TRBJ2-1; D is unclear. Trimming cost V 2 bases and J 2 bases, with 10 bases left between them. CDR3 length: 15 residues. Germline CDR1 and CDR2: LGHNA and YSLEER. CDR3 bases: TGCGCCAGCAGCCAAAGCAAATCGACCTACAATGAGCAGTTCTTC. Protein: CASSQSKSTYNEQFF.

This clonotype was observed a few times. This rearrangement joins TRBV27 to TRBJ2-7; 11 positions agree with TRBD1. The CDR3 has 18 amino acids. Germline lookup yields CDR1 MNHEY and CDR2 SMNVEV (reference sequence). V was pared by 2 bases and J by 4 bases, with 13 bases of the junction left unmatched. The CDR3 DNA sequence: TGTGCCAGCAGTTTAGTTTTCGGGACAGGGGGGGGGATGTACGAGCAGTACTTC. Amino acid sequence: CASSLVFGTGGGMYEQYF.

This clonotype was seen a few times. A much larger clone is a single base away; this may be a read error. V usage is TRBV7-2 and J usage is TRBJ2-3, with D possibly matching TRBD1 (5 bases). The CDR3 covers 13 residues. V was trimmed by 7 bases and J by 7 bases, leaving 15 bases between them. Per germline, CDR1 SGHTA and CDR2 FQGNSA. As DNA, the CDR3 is TGTGCCAGCATCTTGGGGCTAGTGCATACGCAGTATTTT. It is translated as CASILGLVHTQYF.

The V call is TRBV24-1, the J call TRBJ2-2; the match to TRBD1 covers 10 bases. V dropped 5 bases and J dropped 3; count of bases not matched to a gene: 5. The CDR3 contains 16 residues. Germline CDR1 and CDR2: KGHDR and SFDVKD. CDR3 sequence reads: CATSARDRGDTGELFF. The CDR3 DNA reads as TGTGCCACCAGTGCTAGGGACAGGGGAGACACCGGGGAGCTGTTTTTT.